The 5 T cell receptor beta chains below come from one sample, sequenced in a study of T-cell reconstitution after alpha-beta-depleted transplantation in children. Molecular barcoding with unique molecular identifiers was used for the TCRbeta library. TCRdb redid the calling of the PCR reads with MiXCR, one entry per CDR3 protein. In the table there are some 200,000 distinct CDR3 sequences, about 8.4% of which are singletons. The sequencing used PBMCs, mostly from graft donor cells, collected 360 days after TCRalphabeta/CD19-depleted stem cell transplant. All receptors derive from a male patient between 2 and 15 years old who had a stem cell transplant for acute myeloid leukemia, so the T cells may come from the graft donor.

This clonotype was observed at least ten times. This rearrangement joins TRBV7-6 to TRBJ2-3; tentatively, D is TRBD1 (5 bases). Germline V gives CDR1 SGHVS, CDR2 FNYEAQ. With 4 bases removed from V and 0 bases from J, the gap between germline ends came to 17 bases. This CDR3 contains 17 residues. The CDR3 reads CASSSFLPTVSTDTQYF. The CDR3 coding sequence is TGTGCCAGCAGCTCGTTCCTACCGACAGTTAGCACAGATACGCAGTATTTT.

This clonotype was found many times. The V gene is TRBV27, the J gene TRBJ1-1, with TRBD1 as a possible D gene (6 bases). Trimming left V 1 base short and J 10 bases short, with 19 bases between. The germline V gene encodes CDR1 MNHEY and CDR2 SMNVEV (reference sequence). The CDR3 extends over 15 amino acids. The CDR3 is CASSLFGGAGVAAFF. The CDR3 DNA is TGTGCCAGCAGTTTATTTGGGGGCGCTGGAGTGGCAGCTTTCTTT.

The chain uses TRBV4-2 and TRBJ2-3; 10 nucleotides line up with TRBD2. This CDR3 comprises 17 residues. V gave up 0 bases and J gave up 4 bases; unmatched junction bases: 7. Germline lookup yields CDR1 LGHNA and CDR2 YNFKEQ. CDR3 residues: CASSQDLIAGGPDTQYF. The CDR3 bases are TGTGCCAGCAGCCAAGATCTTATAGCGGGAGGTCCAGATACGCAGTATTTT.

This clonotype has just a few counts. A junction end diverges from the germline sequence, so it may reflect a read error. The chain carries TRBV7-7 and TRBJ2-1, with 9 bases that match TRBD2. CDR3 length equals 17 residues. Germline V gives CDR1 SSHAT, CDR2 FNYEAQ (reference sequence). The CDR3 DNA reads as TGTGCTAGCAGCTTAAACCTCCCTAGCGGGGAGTACAATGAGCAGTTCTTC. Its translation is CASSLNLPSGEYNEQFF.

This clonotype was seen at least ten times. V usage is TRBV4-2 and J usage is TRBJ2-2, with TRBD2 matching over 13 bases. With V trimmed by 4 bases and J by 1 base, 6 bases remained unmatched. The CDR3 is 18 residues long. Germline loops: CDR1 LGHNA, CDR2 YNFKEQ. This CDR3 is CASSRRTSGSLNTGELFF. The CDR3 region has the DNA TGTGCCAGCAGCCGAAGGACTAGCGGGAGTCTGAACACCGGGGAGCTGTTTTTT.